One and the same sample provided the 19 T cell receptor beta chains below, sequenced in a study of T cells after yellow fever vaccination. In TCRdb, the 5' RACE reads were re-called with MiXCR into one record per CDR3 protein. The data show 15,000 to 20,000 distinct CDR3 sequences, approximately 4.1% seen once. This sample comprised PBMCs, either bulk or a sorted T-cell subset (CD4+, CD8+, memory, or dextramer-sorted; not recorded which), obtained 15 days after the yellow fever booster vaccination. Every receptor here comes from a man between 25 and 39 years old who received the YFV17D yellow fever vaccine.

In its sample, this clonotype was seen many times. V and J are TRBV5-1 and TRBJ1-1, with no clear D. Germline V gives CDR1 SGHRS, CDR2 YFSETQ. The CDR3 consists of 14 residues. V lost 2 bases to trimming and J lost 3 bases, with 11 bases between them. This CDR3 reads CASSFVGQDTEAFF. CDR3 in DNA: TGCGCCAGCAGCTTCGTAGGTCAAGACACTGAAGCTTTCTTT.

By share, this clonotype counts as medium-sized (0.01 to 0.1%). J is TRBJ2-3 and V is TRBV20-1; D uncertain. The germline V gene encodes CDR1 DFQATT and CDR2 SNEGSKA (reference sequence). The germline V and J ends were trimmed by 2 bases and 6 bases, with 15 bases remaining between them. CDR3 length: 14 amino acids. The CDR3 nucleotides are TGCAGTGCTAGAAAGTGGGTTAGTGCTGATACGCAGTATTTT. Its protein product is CSARKWVSADTQYF.

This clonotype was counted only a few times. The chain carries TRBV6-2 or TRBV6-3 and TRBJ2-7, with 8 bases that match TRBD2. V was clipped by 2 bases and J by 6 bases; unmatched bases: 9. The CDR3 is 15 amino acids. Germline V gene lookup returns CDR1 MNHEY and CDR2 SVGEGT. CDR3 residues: CASSYGPSGSAEQYF. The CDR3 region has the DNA TGTGCCAGCAGTTACGGACCAAGCGGGAGTGCCGAGCAGTACTTC.

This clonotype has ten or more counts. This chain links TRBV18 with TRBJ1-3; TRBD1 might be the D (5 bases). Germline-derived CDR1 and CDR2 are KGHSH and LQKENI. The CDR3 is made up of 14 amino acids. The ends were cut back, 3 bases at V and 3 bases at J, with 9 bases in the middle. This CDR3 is CASSPSGSGNTIYF. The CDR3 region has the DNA TGTGCCAGCTCACCGTCAGGGAGTGGAAACACCATATATTTT.

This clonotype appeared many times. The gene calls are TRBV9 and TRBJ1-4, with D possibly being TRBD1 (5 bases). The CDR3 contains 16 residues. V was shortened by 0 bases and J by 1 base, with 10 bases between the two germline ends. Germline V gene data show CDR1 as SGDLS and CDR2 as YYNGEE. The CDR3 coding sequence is TGTGCCAGCAGCGTAGGGGGGACGGAAACTAATGAAAAACTGTTTTTT. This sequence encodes CASSVGGTETNEKLFF.

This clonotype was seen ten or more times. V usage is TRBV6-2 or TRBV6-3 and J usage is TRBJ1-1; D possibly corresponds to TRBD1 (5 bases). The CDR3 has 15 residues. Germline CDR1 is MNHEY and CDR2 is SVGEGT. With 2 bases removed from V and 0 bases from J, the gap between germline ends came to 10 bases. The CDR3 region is CASSYTGLLNTEAFF. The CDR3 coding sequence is TGTGCCAGCAGTTACACGGGGCTTTTGAACACTGAAGCTTTCTTT.

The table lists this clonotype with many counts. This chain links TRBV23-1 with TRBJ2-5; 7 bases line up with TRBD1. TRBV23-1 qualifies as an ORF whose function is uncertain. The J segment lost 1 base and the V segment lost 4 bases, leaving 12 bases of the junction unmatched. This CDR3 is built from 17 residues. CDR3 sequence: CASSRWSGTAVQETQYF. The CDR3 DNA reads TGCGCCAGCAGTCGTTGGTCAGGGACAGCTGTCCAAGAGACCCAGTACTTC.

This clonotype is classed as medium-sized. The CDR3 bases are TGTGCCAGCAGTTCCGTGGAACCCGGACGGTATAGCAATCAGCCCCAGCATTTT. Protein sequence: CASSSVEPGRYSNQPQHF. The genes are TRBV6-6 and TRBJ1-5; unclear D gene. The germline V gene encodes CDR1 MNHNY and CDR2 SVGAGI (reference sequence). Trimming pared 4 bases from V and 0 bases from J, leaving 19 bases between. The CDR3 extends over 18 amino acids.

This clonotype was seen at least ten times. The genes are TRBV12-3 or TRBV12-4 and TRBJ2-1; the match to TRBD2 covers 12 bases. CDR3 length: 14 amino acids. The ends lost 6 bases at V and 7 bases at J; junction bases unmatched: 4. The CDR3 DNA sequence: TGTGCCAGCAGCCTAGCGGGAGGGTGGAATGAGCAGTTCTTC. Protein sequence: CASSLAGGWNEQFF.

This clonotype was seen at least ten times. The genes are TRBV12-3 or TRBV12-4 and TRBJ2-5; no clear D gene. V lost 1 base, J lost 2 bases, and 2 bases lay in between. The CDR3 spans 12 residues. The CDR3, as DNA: TGTGCCAGCAGTTTAGAGCAAGAGACCCAGTACTTC. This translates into CASSLEQETQYF.

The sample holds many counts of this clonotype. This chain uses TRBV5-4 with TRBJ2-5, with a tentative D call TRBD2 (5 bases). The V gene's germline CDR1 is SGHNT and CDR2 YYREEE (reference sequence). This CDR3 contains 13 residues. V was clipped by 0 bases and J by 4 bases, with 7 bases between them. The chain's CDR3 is CASSLVEGETQYF. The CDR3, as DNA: TGTGCCAGCAGCTTGGTAGAGGGAGAGACCCAGTACTTC.

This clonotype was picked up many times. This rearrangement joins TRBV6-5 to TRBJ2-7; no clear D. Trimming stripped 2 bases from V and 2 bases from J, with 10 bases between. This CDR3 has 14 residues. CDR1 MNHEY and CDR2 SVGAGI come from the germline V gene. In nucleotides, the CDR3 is TGTGCCAGCAGTTACGGAGACACGACCTACGAGCAGTACTTC. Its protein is CASSYGDTTYEQYF.

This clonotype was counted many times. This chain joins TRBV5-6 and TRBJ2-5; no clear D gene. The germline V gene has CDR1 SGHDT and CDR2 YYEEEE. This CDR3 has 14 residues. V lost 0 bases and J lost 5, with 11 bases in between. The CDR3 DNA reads TGTGCCAGCAGCTTGGAAGCCGGCATCGAGACCCAGTACTTC. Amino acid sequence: CASSLEAGIETQYF.

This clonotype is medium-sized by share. CDR3 coding DNA: TGCGCCAGCAGCCCCGGACTTGATACAGAAGCTTTCTTT. Its translation is CASSPGLDTEAFF. The rearrangement links TRBV5-1 to TRBJ1-1; D unresolved. Germline loops: CDR1 SGHRS, CDR2 YFSETQ. V lost 4 bases to trimming and J lost 8 bases, with 15 bases between them. CDR3 length: 13 residues.

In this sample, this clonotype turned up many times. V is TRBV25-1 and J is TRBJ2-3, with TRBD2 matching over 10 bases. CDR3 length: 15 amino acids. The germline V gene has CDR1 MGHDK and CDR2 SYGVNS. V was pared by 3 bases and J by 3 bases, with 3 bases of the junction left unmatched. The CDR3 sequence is CASSDTSGTTDTQYF. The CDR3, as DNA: TGTGCCAGCAGTGACACTAGCGGGACGACAGATACGCAGTATTTT.

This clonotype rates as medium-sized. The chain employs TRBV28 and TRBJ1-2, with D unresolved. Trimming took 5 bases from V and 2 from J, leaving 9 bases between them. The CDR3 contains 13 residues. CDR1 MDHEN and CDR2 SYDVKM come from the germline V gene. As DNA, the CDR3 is TGTGCCAGCAGTCTCGACGGAAACTATGGCTACACCTTC. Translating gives CASSLDGNYGYTF.

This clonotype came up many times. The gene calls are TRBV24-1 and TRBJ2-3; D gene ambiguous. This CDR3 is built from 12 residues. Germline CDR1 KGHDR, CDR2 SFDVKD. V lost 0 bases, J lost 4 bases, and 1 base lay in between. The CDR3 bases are TGTGCCACCAGTGATTTGGCAGATACGCAGTATTTT. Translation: CATSDLADTQYF.

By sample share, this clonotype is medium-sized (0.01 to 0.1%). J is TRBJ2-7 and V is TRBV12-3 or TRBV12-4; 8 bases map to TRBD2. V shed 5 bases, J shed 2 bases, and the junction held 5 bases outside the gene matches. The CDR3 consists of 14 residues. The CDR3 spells CASSPGTRAYEQYF. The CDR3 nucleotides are TGTGCCAGCAGTCCCGGGACTAGAGCCTACGAGCAGTACTTC.

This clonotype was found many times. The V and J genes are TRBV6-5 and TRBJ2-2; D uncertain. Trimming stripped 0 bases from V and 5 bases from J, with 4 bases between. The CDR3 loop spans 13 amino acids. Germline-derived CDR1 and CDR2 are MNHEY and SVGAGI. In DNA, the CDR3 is TGTGCCAGCAGTTACTCAAGGACCGGGGAGCTGTTTTTT. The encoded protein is CASSYSRTGELFF.